The 2 T cell receptor beta chains below all came from one sample that was sequenced in a study of blood T cell repertoires in COVID-19 (TCRdb year 2020). Library preparation employed the immunoSEQ multiplex PCR assay. TCRdb mirrors the immuneACCESS table, restricted to in-frame sequences. Some clones are absent from its copies; in checked studies, under half trace to an unresolved V gene, and the reason for the others is unknown. The sample includes 130,000 to 150,000 clones, with roughly 89% observed a single time. Of the sample, 0.75% to 0.95% falls within the top ten clones. Sequenced sample: peripheral blood. The receptor source for this set is a woman in her fifties or sixties with acute or convalescent COVID-19.

The rearrangement links TRBV30 to TRBJ1-1; a possible D gene is TRBD1 (6 bases). The germline V and J ends were trimmed by 2 bases and 7 bases, with 11 bases remaining between them. Germline assignment: CDR1 GTSNPN and CDR2 SVGIG (reference sequence). The CDR3 has 12 residues. The CDR3 protein is CAWSQDRHEAFF. The CDR3 region has the DNA TGTGCCTGGAGTCAGGACAGACATGAAGCTTTCTTT. The full variable domain, with the rest looked up from reference TRBV30 and TRBJ1-1, is SQTIHQWPATLVQPVGSPLSLECTVEGTSNPNLYWYRQAAGRGLQLLFYSVGIGQISSEVPQNLSASRPQDRQFILSSKKLLLSDSGFYLCAWSQDRHEAFFGQGTRLTVV.

The rearrangement joins TRBV5-1 to TRBJ2-7; D unresolved. Trimming removed 0 bases from V and 0 bases from J, with 7 bases in between. Germline values: CDR1 SGHRS, CDR2 YFSETQ. CDR3 length equals 14 residues. The CDR3 DNA reads as TGCGCCAGCAGCTTGGCAGGCGACTCCTACGAGCAGTACTTC. Its protein product is CASSLAGDSYEQYF.